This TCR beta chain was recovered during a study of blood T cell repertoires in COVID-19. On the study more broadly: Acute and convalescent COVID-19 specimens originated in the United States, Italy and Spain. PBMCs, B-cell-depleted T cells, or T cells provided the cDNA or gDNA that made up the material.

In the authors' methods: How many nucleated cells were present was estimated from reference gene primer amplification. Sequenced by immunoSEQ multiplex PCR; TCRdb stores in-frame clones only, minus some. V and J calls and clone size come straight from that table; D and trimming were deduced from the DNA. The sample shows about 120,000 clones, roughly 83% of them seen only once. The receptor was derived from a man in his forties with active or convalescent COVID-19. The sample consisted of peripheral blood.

CDR3 DNA: TGCGCCAGCAGCTCCCTCAGCGGGGTGTCCTACAATGAGCAGTTCTTC. Residues: CASSSLSGVSYNEQFF. The chain couples TRBV5-1 to TRBJ2-1; 7 bases match TRBD2. Germline CDR1 and CDR2: SGHRS and YFSETQ. The CDR3 runs 16 residues. The V segment lost 3 bases and the J segment 1 base; nucleotides outside the gene matches: 7.